This passage covers 8 T cell receptor beta chains from one sample sequenced in a study of radiation and T cells in renal cell carcinoma. As to time point: blood 2 weeks post-SBRT. Stated treatment: 15 Gy SBRT to primary tumor, nephrectomy 4 weeks later. Assay used: immunoSEQ multiplex PCR; TCRdb lists only in-frame clones, some missing. The data show some 120,000 clones, about 88% seen once. The specimen was blood, collected from a patient whose treatment included radiotherapy and nephrectomy. These receptors all stem from a woman in her 70s with renal cell carcinoma.

Remarks on this clone: An end of the junction does not agree with germline; a read error may underlie this. The gene calls are TRBV7-7 and TRBJ2-5; the D gene is possibly TRBD2 (8 bases). Germline V lookup: CDR1 SSHAT, CDR2 FNYEAQ (reference sequence). The CDR3 covers 16 residues. CDR3 sequence reads: CASSPTGGGQQETQYF. In DNA, the CDR3 is TGTGCTAGCAGCCCCACGGGAGGGGGCCAGCAAGAGACCCAGTACTTC.

The chain uses TRBV28 and TRBJ1-1; D unclear. V lost 5 bases, J lost 3 bases, and 16 bases lay in between. This CDR3 region has 15 residues. The germline CDR1 and CDR2 sequences are MDHEN and SYDVKM. The DNA of the CDR3 is TGTGCCAGCAGTGATGCCCTGGGCGAGTACACTGAAGCTTTCTTT. It codes for CASSDALGEYTEAFF. The full variable domain, rest sourced from reference TRBV28 and TRBJ1-1, is DVKVTQSSRYLVKRTGEKVFLECVQDMDHENMFWYRQDPGLGLRLIYFSYDVKMKEKGDIPEGYSVSREKKERFSLILESASTNQTSMYLCASSDALGEYTEAFFGQGTRLTVV.

The rearrangement uses TRBV7-2 and TRBJ2-2; 8 positions agree with TRBD2. The CDR3 is 16 residues long. The V gene end was trimmed by 6 bases and the J gene end by 2 bases; junction bases not matched to a gene: 8. Germline V gene sequence: CDR1 SGHTA, CDR2 FQGNSA. CDR3 sequence: CASSLAGPSNTGELFF. The CDR3 nucleotides read TGTGCCAGCAGTCTAGCGGGCCCATCTAACACCGGGGAGCTGTTTTTT.

This chain uses TRBV19 with TRBJ2-1; D may match TRBD1 or TRBD2 (5 bases each). Trimming left V 0 bases short and J 11 bases short, with 8 bases between. CDR3 size: 12 residues. Germline CDR1 and CDR2: LNHDA and SQIVND (reference sequence). The CDR3 sequence: CASSIDGGKQFF. The CDR3 nucleotides are TGTGCCAGTAGTATAGATGGGGGTAAGCAGTTCTTC.

This clone was seen just once. J is TRBJ1-1 and V is TRBV19, with D possibly being TRBD1 (6 bases). The V and J ends lost 9 bases and 5 bases respectively, with 16 bases between them. The CDR3 covers 13 residues. Germline CDR1 and CDR2: LNHDA and SQIVND (reference sequence). CDR3 sequence (DNA): TGTGCCAGCCTCACAGGGTTGGGAACTGAAGCTTTCTTT. It translates to CASLTGLGTEAFF.

This clone was observed a single time. This sequence joins TRBV5-1 and TRBJ2-3, with 9 bases lining up with TRBD1. V lost 4 bases and J lost 4; bases outside the gene matches: 4. CDR3 length equals 14 residues. Germline lookup yields CDR1 SGHRS and CDR2 YFSETQ. DNA for the CDR3: TGCGCCAGCAGCCGACGGACAGGGGCAGATACGCAGTATTTT. Amino acids: CASSRRTGADTQYF.

This sequence joins TRBV29-1 and TRBJ1-2; TRBD1 aligns across 7 bases. The V gene's germline CDR1 is SQVTM and CDR2 ANQGSEA. This CDR3 region has 16 residues. Losses at the gene ends were 3 bases for V and 3 bases for J; bases not matched to a gene: 13. The CDR3 is CSVEDLGSGGYYGYTF. DNA of the CDR3: TGCAGCGTTGAGGACTTGGGGTCAGGGGGGTACTATGGCTACACCTTC.

This clone appeared once. The chain uses TRBV5-4 and TRBJ2-4; D perhaps matches TRBD2 (6 bases). CDR1 and CDR2 (germline): SGHNT, YYREEE (reference sequence). This CDR3 region has 13 residues. The V and J ends lost 1 base and 8 bases respectively, with 10 bases between them. The DNA for the CDR3 is TGTGCCAGCAGCTTGCAACTAGCAGACATTCAGTACTTC. Its protein is CASSLQLADIQYF.